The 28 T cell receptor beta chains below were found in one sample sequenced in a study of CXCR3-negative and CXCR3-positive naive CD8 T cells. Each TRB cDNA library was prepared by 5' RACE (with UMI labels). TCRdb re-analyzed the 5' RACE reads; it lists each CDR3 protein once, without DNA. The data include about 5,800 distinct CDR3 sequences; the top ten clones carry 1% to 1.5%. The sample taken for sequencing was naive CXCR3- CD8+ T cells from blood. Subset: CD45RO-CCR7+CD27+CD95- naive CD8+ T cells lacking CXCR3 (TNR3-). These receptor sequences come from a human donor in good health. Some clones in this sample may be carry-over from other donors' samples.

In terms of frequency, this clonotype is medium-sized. This CDR3 is CASSPSGGLGTEAFF. This sequence joins TRBV18 and TRBJ1-1; the TCRdb call, TRBD1, lacks DNA for checking. Per the germline V gene, CDR1 is KGHSH and CDR2 is LQKENI. CDR3 length: 15 amino acids.

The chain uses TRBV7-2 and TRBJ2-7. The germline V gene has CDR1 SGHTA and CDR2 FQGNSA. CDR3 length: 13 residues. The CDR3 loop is CASSPNILYEQYF.

The CDR3 spells CASSPRTSGGAYEQYF. This rearrangement joins TRBV3-1 to TRBJ2-7; the TRBD2 assignment by TCRdb is unverifiable without DNA. Germline V gives CDR1 LGHDT, CDR2 YNNKEL (reference sequence). CDR3 length: 16 amino acids.

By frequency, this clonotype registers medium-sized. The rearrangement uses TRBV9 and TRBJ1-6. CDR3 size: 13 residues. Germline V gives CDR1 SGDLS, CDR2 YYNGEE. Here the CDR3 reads CASSVGSGSALHF.

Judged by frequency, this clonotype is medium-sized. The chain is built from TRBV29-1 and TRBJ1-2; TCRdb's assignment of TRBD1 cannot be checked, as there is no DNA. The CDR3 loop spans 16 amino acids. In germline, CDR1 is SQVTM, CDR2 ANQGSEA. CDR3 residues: CSVYLPGQGPSYGYTF. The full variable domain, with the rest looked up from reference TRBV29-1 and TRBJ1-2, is SAVISQKPSRDICQRGTSLTIQCQVDSQVTMMFWYRQQPGQSLTLIATANQGSEATYESGFVIDKFPISRPNLTFSTLTVSNMSPEDSSIYLCSVYLPGQGPSYGYTFGSGTRLTVV.

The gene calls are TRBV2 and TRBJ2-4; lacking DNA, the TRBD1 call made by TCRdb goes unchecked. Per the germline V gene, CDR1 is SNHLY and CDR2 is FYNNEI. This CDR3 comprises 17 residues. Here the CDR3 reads CASSEALQGSQRNIQYF.

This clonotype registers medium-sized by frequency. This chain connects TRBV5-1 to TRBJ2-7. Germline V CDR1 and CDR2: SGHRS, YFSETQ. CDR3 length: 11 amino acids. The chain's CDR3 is CASTLRDEQYF.

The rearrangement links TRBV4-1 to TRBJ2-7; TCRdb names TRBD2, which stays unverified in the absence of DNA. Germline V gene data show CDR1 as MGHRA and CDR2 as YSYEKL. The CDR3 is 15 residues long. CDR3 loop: CASSQVMGGSYEQYF.

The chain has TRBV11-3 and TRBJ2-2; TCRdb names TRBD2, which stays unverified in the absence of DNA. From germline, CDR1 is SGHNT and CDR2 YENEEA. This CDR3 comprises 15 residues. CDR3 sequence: CASRLAGANTGELFF.

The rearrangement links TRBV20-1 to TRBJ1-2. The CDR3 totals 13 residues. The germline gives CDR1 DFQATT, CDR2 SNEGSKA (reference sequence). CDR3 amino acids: CSARDGDNYGYTF.

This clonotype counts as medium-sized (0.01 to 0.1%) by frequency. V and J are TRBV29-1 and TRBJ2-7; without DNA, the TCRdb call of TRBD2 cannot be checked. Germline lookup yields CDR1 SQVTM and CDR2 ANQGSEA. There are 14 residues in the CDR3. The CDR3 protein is CSAEVEAASYEQYF.

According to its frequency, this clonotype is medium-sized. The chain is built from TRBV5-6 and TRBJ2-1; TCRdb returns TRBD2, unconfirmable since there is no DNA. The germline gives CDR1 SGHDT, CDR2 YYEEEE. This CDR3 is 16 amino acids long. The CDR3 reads CASSWGLAGGFAVMFF. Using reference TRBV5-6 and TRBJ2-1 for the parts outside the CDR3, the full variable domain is DAGVTQSPTHLIKTRGQQVTLRCSPKSGHDTVSWYQQALGQGPQFIFQYYEEEERQRGNFPDRFSGHQFPNYSSELNVNALLLGDSALYLCASSWGLAGGFAVMFFGPGTRLTVL.

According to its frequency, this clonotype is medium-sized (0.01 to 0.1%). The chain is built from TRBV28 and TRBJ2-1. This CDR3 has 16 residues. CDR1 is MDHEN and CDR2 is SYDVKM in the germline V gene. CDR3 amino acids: CASSLLNNLMDNEQFF.

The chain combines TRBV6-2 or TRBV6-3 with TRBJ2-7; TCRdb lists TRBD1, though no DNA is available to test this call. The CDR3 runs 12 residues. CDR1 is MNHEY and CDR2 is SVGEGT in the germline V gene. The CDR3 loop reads CASTDRGYEQYF.

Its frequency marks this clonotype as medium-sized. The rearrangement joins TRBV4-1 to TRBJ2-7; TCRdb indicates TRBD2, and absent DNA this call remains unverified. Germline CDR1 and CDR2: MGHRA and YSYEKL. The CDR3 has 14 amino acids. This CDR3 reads CASSLTSEAYEQYF.

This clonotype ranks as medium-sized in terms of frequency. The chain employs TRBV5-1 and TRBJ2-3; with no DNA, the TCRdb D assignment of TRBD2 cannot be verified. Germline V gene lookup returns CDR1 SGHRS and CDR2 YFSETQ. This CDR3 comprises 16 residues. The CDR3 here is CASSPPTSGRPDTQYF.

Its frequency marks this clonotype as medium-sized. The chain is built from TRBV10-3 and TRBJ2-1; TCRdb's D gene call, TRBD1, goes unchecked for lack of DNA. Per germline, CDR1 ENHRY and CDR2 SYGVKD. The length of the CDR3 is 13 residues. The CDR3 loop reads CAISEDRDNEQFF.

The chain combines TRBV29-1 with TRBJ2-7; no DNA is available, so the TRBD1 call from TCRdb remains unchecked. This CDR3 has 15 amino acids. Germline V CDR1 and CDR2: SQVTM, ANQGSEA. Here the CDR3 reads CSVEGFGTGSYEQYF.

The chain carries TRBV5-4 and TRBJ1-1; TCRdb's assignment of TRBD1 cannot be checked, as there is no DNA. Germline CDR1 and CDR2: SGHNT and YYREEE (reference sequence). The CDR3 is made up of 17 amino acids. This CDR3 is CASSLPLYDGANTEAFF.

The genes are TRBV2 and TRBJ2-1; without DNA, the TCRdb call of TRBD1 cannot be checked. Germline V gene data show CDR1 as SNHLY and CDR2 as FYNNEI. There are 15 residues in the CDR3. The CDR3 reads CASSLTGQGLNEQFF.

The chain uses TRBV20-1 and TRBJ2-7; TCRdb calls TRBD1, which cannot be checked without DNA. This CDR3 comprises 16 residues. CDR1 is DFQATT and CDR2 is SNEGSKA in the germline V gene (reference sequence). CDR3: CSARGPVSDPLREQYF.

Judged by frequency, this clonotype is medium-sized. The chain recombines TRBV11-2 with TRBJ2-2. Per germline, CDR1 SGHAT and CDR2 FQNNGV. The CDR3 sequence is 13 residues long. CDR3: CASSYHSTGELFF.

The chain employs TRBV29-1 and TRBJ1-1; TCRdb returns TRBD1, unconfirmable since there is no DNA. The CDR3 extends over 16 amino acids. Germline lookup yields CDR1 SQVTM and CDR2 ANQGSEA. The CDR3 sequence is CSVDTWSGQGLTEAFF.

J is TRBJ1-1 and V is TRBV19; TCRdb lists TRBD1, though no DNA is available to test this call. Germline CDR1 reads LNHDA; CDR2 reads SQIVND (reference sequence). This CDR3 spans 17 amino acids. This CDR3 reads CASSIVAGTGANTEAFF.

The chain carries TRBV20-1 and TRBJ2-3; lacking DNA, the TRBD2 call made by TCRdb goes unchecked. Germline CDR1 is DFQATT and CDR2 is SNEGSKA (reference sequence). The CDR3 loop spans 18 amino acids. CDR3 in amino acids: CSAWTSGAYRLKEDTQYF.

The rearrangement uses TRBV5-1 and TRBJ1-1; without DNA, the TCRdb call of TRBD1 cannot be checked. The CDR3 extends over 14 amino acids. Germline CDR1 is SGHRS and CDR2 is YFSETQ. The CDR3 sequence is CASSGDRGLTEAFF.

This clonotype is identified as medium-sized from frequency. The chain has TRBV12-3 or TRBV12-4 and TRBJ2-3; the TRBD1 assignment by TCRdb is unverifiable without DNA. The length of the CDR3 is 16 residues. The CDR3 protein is CASSRQQGYGTDTQYF.

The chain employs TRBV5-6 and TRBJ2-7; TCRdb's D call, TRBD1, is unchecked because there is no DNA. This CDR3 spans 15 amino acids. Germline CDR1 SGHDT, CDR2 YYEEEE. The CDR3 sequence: CASSIRTGVSYEQYF. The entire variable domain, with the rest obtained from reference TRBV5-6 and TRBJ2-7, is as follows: DAGVTQSPTHLIKTRGQQVTLRCSPKSGHDTVSWYQQALGQGPQFIFQYYEEEERQRGNFPDRFSGHQFPNYSSELNVNALLLGDSALYLCASSIRTGVSYEQYFGPGTRLTVT.